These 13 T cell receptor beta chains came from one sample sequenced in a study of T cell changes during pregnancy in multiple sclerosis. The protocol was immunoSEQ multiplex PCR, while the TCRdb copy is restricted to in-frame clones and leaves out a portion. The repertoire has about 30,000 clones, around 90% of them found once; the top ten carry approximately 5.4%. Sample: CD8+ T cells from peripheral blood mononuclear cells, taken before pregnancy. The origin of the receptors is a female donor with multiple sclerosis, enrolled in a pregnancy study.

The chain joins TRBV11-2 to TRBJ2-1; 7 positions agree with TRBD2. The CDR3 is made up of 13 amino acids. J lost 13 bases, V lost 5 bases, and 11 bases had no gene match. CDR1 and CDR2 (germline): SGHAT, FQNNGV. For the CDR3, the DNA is TGTGCCAGCAGCGACTCCGCTGGGAGGGCACAGTTCTTC. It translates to CASSDSAGRAQFF. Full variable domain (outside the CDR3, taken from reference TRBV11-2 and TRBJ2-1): EAGVAQSPRYKIIEKRQSVAFWCNPISGHATLYWYQQILGQGPKLLIQFQNNGVVDDSQLPKDRFSAERLKGVDSTLKIQPAKLEDSAVYLCASSDSAGRAQFFGPGTRLTVL.

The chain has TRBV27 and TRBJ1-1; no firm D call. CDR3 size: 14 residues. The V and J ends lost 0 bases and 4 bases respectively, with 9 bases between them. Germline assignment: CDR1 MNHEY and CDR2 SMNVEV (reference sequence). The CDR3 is CASSLSLVSTEAFF. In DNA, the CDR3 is TGTGCCAGCAGTTTATCCCTAGTGAGCACTGAAGCTTTCTTT.

The CDR3 protein is CASGLGTGNQPQHF. Written as DNA, the CDR3 is TGTGCTAGTGGCCTAGGGACAGGGAATCAGCCCCAGCATTTT. The V and J genes are TRBV12-5 and TRBJ1-5; 9 bases match TRBD1. Germline values: CDR1 LGHNT, CDR2 FRNRAP. V was pared by 6 bases and J by 4 bases, with 4 bases of the junction left unmatched. This CDR3 region has 14 residues.

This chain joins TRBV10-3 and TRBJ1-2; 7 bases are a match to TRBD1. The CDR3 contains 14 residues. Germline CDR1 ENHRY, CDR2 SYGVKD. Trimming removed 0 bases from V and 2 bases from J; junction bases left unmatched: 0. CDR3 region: CAISESTGNYGYTF. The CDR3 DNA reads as TGTGCCATCAGTGAGTCGACAGGGAACTATGGCTACACCTTC.

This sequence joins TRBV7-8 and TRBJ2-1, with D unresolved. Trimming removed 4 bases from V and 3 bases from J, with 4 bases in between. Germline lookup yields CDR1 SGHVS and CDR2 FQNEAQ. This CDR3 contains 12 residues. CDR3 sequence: CASSSVYNEQFF. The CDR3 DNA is TGTGCCAGCAGCTCCGTCTACAATGAGCAGTTCTTC.

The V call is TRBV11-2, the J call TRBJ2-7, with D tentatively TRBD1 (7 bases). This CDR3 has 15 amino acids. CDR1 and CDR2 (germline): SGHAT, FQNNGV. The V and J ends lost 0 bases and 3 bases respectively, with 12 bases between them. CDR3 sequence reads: CASSLEGGQHYEQYF. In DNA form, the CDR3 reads TGTGCCAGCAGCTTAGAGGGGGGACAGCACTACGAGCAGTACTTC.

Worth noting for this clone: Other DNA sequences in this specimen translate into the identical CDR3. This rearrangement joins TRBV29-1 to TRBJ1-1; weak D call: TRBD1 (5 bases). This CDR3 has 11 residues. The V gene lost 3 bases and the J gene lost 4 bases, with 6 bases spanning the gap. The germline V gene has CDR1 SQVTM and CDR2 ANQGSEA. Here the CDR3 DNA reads TGCAGCGTTGAGGGGGGCACTGAAGCTTTCTTT. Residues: CSVEGGTEAFF.

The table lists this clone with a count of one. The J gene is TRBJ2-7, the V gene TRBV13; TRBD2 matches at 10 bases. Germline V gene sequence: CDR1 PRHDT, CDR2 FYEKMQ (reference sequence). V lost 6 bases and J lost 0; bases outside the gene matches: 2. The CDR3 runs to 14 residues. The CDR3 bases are TGTGCCAGCAGTTCTAGCGGGAGCTCCTACGAGCAGTACTTC. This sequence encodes CASSSSGSSYEQYF.

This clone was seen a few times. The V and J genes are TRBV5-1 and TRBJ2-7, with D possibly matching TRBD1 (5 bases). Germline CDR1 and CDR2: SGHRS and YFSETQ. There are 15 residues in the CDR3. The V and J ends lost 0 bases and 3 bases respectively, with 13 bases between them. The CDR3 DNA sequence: TGCGCCAGCAGCTTGGCCACACAGGTCATCTACGAGCAGTACTTC. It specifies CASSLATQVIYEQYF. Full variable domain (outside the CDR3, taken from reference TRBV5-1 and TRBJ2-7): KAGVTQTPRYLIKTRGQQVTLSCSPISGHRSVSWYQQTPGQGLQFLFEYFSETQRNKGNFPGRFSGRQFSNSRSEMNVSTLELGDSALYLCASSLATQVIYEQYFGPGTRLTVT.

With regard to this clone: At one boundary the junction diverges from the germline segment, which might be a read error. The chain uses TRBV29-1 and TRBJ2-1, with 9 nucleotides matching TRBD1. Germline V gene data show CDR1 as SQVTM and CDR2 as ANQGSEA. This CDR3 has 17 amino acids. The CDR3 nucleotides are TGCAGCGCTGAAACCCTCGGGACAGGGACCGTTTGGAATGAGCAGTTCTTC. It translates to CSAETLGTGTVWNEQFF.

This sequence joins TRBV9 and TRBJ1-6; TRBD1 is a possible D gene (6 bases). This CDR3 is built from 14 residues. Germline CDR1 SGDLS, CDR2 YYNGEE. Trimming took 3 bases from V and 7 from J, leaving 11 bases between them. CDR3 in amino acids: CASSERGGNSPLHF. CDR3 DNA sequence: TGTGCCAGCAGCGAGAGGGGGGGGAATTCACCCCTCCACTTT.

The CDR3 region is CASSSLAGAGYNEQFF. The CDR3, as DNA: TGTGCCAGCAGTTCACTAGCGGGAGCGGGTTACAATGAGCAGTTCTTC. The genes are TRBV28 and TRBJ2-1, with 11 nucleotides matching TRBD2. Trimming took 4 bases from V and 4 from J; bases not matched to a gene: 6. The CDR3 is 16 residues long. Germline loops: CDR1 MDHEN, CDR2 SYDVKM.

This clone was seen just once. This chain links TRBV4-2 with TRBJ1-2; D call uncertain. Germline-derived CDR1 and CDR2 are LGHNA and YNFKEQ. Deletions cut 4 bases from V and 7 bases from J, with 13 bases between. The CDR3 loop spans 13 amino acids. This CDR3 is CASSPTRWSGYTF. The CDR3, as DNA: TGTGCCAGCAGCCCCACCCGTTGGAGTGGCTACACCTTC.